The rows below give T cell receptor beta chains drawn from one sample of a study of blood T cell repertoires in COVID-19. Method: immunoSEQ multiplex PCR; TCRdb's copy keeps in-frame clones and lacks some. The table has about 270,000 clones, around nine tenths seen once. The sample consisted of peripheral blood. Receptors were obtained from a man aged 40-49 years with active or convalescent COVID-19. The CDR3 runs from the conserved cysteine through the conserved F or W. D genes are given only for firm matches. Only part of the rows carry a size: once, few, many, or a class if the clone is expanded.

d_gene,v_gene,abundance,j_gene,CDR3aa,CDR3nt
TRBD2,TRBV5-4,NA,TRBJ2-1,CASSPGLAGGHEQFF,TGTGCCAGCAGCCCCGGGCTAGCGGGAGGACATGAGCAGTTCTTC
NA,TRBV28,NA,TRBJ1-5,CASTLDRSWDQPQHF,TGTGCCAGCACCCTCGACAGGTCATGGGATCAGCCCCAGCATTTT
TRBD1,TRBV5-5,NA,TRBJ2-7,CASSLGQGAWEQYF,TGTGCCAGCAGCTTGGGGCAGGGGGCGTGGGAGCAGTACTTC
NA,TRBV27,NA,TRBJ1-5,CASSPGTRNQPQHF,TGTGCCAGCAGTCCCGGGACACGCAATCAGCCCCAGCATTTT
NA,TRBV7-3,NA,TRBJ1-6,CASSFNNSPLHF,TGTGCCAGCAGCTTCAATAATTCACCCCTCCACTTT
NA,TRBV6-1,NA,TRBJ2-7,CASSEATFGGGEQYF,TGTGCCAGCAGTGAAGCGACGTTTGGAGGCGGCGAGCAGTACTTC
NA,TRBV11-2,few,TRBJ1-2,CASSPNSGRRYGYTF,TGTGCCAGCAGCCCAAATTCTGGCAGGCGATATGGCTACACCTTC
TRBD1,TRBV11-2,NA,TRBJ2-1,CASSLDGSRDSAQNRQFF,TGTGCCAGCAGCTTAGATGGCTCCCGGGACAGTGCCCAAAACCGGCAGTTCTTC
NA,TRBV3-1/TRBV3-2,NA,TRBJ2-5,CASSQDEAGDETQYF,TGTGCCAGCAGCCAAGATGAGGCAGGGGACGAGACCCAGTACTTC
NA,TRBV6-5,NA,TRBJ1-1,CASSQARSNTEAFF,TGTGCCAGCAGCCAAGCCCGATCGAACACTGAAGCTTTCTTT
TRBD1,TRBV15,NA,TRBJ2-5,CATSRARGQAWPQETQYF,TGTGCCACCAGCAGAGCGAGGGGACAGGCATGGCCCCAAGAGACCCAGTACTTC
TRBD1,TRBV6-6,NA,TRBJ1-1,CASRPRQGDTEAFF,TGTGCCAGCAGACCCCGACAGGGAGACACTGAAGCTTTCTTT
NA,TRBV14,NA,TRBJ1-4,CASSQVWGANEKLFF,TGTGCCAGCAGCCAAGTATGGGGGGCTAATGAAAAACTGTTTTTT
NA,TRBV5-1,NA,TRBJ2-7,CASRLPSTGLSSYEQYF,TGCGCCAGCAGATTACCTTCGACTGGCCTAAGCTCCTACGAGCAGTACTTC
NA,TRBV27,once,TRBJ1-6,CASMPLRGSNSPLHF,TGTGCCAGCATGCCGCTGAGAGGATCTAATTCACCCCTCCACTTT
TRBD1,TRBV30,NA,TRBJ1-1,CAWSRAGGVAFF,TGTGCCTGGAGCCGGGCAGGGGGTGTAGCTTTCTTT
TRBD2,TRBV6-1,NA,TRBJ2-3,CASSAKTSGVWGTDTQYF,TGTGCCAGCAGTGCTAAGACTAGCGGGGTTTGGGGAACAGATACGCAGTATTTT
TRBD1,TRBV11-2,NA,TRBJ2-4,CAEDRGQNIQYF,TGTGCAGAAGACAGGGGGCAAAACATTCAGTACTTC
NA,TRBV28,NA,TRBJ2-3,CASGRGITDTQYF,TGTGCCAGCGGTCGGGGGATCACAGATACGCAGTATTTT
NA,TRBV6-2/TRBV6-3,NA,TRBJ1-1,CASSSWGLRNTEAFF,TGTGCCAGCAGTTCCTGGGGACTCCGGAACACTGAAGCTTTCTTT